This T cell receptor beta chain was documented in a study of blood T cell repertoires in COVID-19. Study at large: Acute-phase and convalescent COVID-19 samples originated in the United States, Italy and Spain. Nucleic acid was either cDNA or gDNA, and it came from T cells, B-cell-depleted T cells, or PBMCs.

This clone was counted a single time. As originally analysed: Reference gene primer amplification yielded estimated nucleated cell counts. Method: immunoSEQ multiplex PCR; TCRdb's copy keeps in-frame clones and lacks some. The DNA gave D and trimming, while V, J and clone size come from that table. The sample records about 78,000 clones, approximately 89% being singletons. V was pared by 4 bases and J by 9 bases, with 7 bases of the junction left unmatched. Germline V gene data show CDR1 as SGDLS and CDR2 as YYNGEE. This CDR3 region has 14 residues. The sequencing input was peripheral blood. The chain links TRBV9 to TRBJ2-1; 10 bases are a match to TRBD1. This receptor was obtained from a man aged 50 to 59 with active or convalescent COVID-19. The CDR3 reads CASSPGQGLGEQFF. DNA of the CDR3: TGTGCCAGCAGCCCGGGACAGGGGTTGGGTGAGCAGTTCTTC.